This TCR beta chain was retrieved from a study of identical twins. Study-level results: Models underestimated out-of-frame TCR alpha sharing in monozygotic twins. Reduced insertions were recorded for abundant cord blood beta clonotypes, with no such pattern in memory repertoires.

Each CDR3 protein gets one entry after TCRdb re-called the 5' RACE reads with MiXCR. The data show 350,000 to 400,000 distinct CDR3 sequences, 9% seen once. About this clonotype: The antigen is unknown.

This CDR3 region has 12 residues. Germline V gene lookup returns CDR1 SGHAT and CDR2 FQNNGV. The ends were cut back, 0 bases at V and 12 bases at J, with 9 bases in the middle. This TCR was sampled from a woman aged 50 to 60 in good health. This rearrangement joins TRBV11-2 to TRBJ2-1, with unresolved D. Sequences were obtained from naive T cells sorted from blood. The CDR3, as DNA: TGTGCCAGCAGCTTAGAAGTGGGGATGCAGTTCTTC. It specifies CASSLEVGMQFF.